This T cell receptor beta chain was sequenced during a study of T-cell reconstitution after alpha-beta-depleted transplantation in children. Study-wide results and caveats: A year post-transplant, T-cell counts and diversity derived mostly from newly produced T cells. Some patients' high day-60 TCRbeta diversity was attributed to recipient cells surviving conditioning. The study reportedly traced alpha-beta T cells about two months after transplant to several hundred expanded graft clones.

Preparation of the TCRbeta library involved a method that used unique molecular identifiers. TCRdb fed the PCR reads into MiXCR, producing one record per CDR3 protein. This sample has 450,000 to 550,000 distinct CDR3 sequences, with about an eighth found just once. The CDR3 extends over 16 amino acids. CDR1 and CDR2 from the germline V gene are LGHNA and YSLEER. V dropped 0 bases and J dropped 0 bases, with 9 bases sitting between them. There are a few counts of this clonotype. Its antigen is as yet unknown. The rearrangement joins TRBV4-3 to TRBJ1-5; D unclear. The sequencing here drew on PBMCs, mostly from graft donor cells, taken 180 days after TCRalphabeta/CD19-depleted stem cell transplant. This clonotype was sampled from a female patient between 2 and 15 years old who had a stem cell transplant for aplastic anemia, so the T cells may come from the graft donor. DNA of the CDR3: TGCGCCAGCAGCCAAGATTGGAGAATTAGCAATCAGCCCCAGCATTTT. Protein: CASSQDWRISNQPQHF.